The sample holds a few counts of the clone carrying this T cell receptor beta chain. This record belongs to a study of blood T cell repertoires in COVID-19. Looking at the study overall: Sources were T cells, B-cell-depleted T cells, or PBMCs; the material itself was cDNA or gDNA.

Per the original methods: Researchers report that nucleated cell counts were estimated from reference gene primer amplification. The data were produced by immunoSEQ multiplex PCR, yet TCRdb's version contains in-frame clones alone and is incomplete. The V and J calls and clone size were taken over from that table, and D and trimming were inferred from the DNA. The sample includes about 87,000 clones, approximately 86% of them seen just once. The germline gives CDR1 SGHDT, CDR2 YYEEEE. The CDR3 sequence is 17 residues long. The J segment lost 2 bases and the V segment lost 0 bases, leaving 9 bases of the junction unmatched.

The material sequenced was peripheral blood. The sequence was collected from a man between 40 and 49 years old with acute or convalescent COVID-19. This chain uses TRBV5-6 with TRBJ1-2; TRBD1 agrees at 8 bases. The chain's CDR3 is CASSLVTGGGQNYGYTF. CDR3 nucleotide sequence: TGTGCCAGCAGCTTGGTCACAGGGGGGGGGCAGAACTATGGCTACACCTTC.